This T cell receptor (beta chain) was captured in a study of monozygotic twins with inflammatory bowel disease. Notes on this clonotype: Its antigen is undetermined.

TCRdb reprocessed the 5' RACE reads, keeping one entry per CDR3 protein, no DNA. Its table lists over 200,000 distinct CDR3 sequences. The CDR3 runs to 16 residues. Germline loops: CDR1 LNHDA, CDR2 SQIVND (reference sequence). Overall study results and limits: Limited statistical power may explain no repertoire similarity difference between concordant and discordant twins.

The sequenced sample was blood. This rearrangement joins TRBV19 to TRBJ2-1; TCRdb gives TRBD1 as the D gene, but with no DNA this cannot be confirmed. The receptor's source is a human donor with ulcerative colitis or Crohn's disease, or a healthy co-twin of an affected twin (not recorded which). CDR3 loop: CASSSLKQGSDNEQFF.